The T cell receptor beta chain under discussion was sequenced for a study of neurological immune-mediated disorders. The CDR3 is 15 residues long. The germline V and J ends were trimmed by 1 base and 2 bases, with 9 bases remaining between them. Germline CDR1 and CDR2: LNHDA and SQIVND (reference sequence). The making of cDNA relied on 5'RACE with 10-nucleotide random UMIs. Using its own MiXCR run on the 5' RACE reads, TCRdb lists one record per CDR3 protein. The repertoire holds 50,000 to 75,000 distinct CDR3 sequences, with roughly 4% as singletons. Whole-study findings and limits: TCR clonal expansion peaked in HTLV-1-associated myelopathy patients and was lowest in multiple sclerosis patients. No CDR3 amino acid sequences recurred among expanded clones across subjects, suggesting private repertoires in all groups.

This clonotype was observed at least ten times. The target antigen is unknown. The rearrangement uses TRBV19 and TRBJ1-5; no reliable D call. The sequencing input was PBMCs. The clonotype originates from a man between 50 and 59 years old with multiple sclerosis. CDR3 in DNA: TGTGCCAGTAGTATAGTAAGGGTTGGCAATCAGCCCCAGCATTTT. Its translation: CASSIVRVGNQPQHF.